The T cell receptor beta chain described here comes from a study of blood T cell repertoires in COVID-19. Whole-study context: The United States, Italy and Spain supplied acute and convalescent COVID-19 samples. PBMCs, B-cell-depleted T cells, or T cells provided the cDNA or gDNA that made up the material.

In the original analysis: Estimation of nucleated cell counts was performed using reference gene primer amplification. Here immunoSEQ multiplex PCR was the method, and the copy in TCRdb shows in-frame clones only, minus some. The DNA gave D and trimming, while V, J and clone size come from that table. This sample carries approximately 91,000 clones, around 72% of them seen once, and the ten largest clones take roughly 24%. The CDR3 consists of 11 residues. V was cut by 2 bases and J by 7 bases, with 5 bases left in between. CDR1 MNHEY and CDR2 SVGAGI come from the germline V gene. Sequenced material: peripheral blood. This clonotype was sampled from a man between 65 and 80 years old with acute or convalescent COVID-19. This chain links TRBV6-5 with TRBJ2-5, with D possibly TRBD2 on 5 matching bases. The CDR3 is CASSYAGTQYF. The CDR3 DNA reads as TGTGCCAGCAGTTACGCGGGGACCCAGTACTTC.